This T cell receptor (beta chain) comes out of a study of blood T cell repertoires in COVID-19. Turning to the study itself: Spain, Italy and the United States supplied samples that represented acute and convalescent COVID-19. PBMCs, B-cell-depleted T cells, or T cells were the source of the cDNA or gDNA that made up the material.

Authors' analysis steps: Amplifying reference gene primers gave estimates of nucleated cell counts. Sequenced by immunoSEQ multiplex PCR; TCRdb stores in-frame clones only, minus some. V, J and clone size derive from that table, while D and trimming were established from the DNA sequence. Of roughly 30,000 clones listed, less than 80% were seen once; the top ten hold nearly 40%. Trimming removed 5 bases from V and 2 bases from J; junction bases left unmatched: 6. Germline-derived CDR1 and CDR2 are MNHEY and SVGAGI. This CDR3 spans 15 amino acids. The clonotype originates from a man aged 70 or older with acute or convalescent COVID-19. V gene TRBV6-5 combines with J gene TRBJ1-2, with 9 bases aligning to TRBD1. Sequenced: peripheral blood. The CDR3: CASSLTGGRNYGYTF. DNA of the CDR3: TGTGCCAGCAGTCTAACAGGGGGCAGAAACTATGGCTACACCTTC.